The T cell receptor beta chain under discussion was sequenced for a study of T-cell reconstitution after alpha-beta-depleted transplantation in children. The CDR3 runs 14 residues. V was clipped by 1 base and J by 3 bases; unmatched bases: 5. Germline values: CDR1 GTSNPN, CDR2 SVGIG (reference sequence). Unique molecular identifiers were used in preparing the TCRbeta library. TCRdb reprocessed the PCR reads via MiXCR and lists one record per CDR3 protein. The sample shows around 480,000 distinct CDR3 sequences, approximately 32% of them seen only once. This sequence originates from a human donor who donated a stem cell graft to a child with aplastic anemia. The sequencing here drew on PBMCs from the stem cell graft donor, taken from the stem cell graft. The genes are TRBV30 and TRBJ2-5, with TRBD2 matching 7 bases. CDR3 residues: CAWSEGLAEETQYF. CDR3 DNA sequence: TGTGCCTGGAGTGAGGGCCTAGCGGAAGAGACCCAGTACTTC.